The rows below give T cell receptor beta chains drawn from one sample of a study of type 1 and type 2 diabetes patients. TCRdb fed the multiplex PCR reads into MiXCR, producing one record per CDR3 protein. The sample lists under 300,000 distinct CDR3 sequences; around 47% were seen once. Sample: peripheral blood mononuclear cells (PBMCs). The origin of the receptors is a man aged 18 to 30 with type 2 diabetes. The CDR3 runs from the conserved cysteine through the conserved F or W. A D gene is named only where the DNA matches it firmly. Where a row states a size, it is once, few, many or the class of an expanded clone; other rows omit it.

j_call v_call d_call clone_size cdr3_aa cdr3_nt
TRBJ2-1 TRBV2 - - CASSDPWNEQFF TGTGCCAGCAGTGACCCATGGAATGAGCAGTTCTTC
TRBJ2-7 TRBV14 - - CASSQDTHLGPYEQYF TGTGCCAGCAGCCAAGATACCCACCTTGGACCCTACGAGCAGTACTTC
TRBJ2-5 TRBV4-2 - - CASSQGARAETQYF TGTGCCAGCAGCCAAGGGGCCCGGGCGGAGACCCAGTACTTC
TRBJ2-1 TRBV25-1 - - CASSVRPNSYNEQFF TGTGCCAGCAGCGTTCGCCCTAACTCCTACAATGAGCAGTTCTTC
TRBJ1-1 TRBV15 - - CATSPGPRGAFF TGTGCCACCAGCCCCGGGCCCCGAGGTGCTTTCTTT
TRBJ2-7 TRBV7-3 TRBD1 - CASSLDRNNEQYF TGTGCCAGCAGCTTGGACAGGAACAACGAGCAGTACTTC
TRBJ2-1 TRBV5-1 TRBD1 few CASSPGGQGRYNEQFF TGCGCCAGCAGCCCAGGGGGTCAGGGCCGATACAATGAGCAGTTCTTC
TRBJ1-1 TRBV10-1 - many CASSDSPNTEAFF TGCGCCAGCAGTGACAGCCCGAACACTGAAGCTTTCTTT
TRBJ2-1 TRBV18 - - CASSPPSHNEQFF TGTGCCAGCTCACCACCCAGCCACAATGAGCAGTTCTTC
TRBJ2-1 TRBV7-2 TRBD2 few CASSLAGGHYNEQFF TGTGCCAGCAGCTTGGCGGGGGGGCACTACAATGAGCAGTTCTTC
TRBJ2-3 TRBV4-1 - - CASSPRDLPTDTQYF TGCGCCAGCAGCCCGCGGGACTTACCCACAGATACGCAGTATTTT
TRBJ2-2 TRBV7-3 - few CASSLRGWLVTQDSTSNTGELFF TGTGCCAGCAGCTTAAGGGGTTGGTTAGTCACCCAGGACAGCACTTCAAACACCGGGGAGCTGTTTTTT
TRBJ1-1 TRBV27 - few CASSLGPARDAEAFF TGTGCCAGCAGTTTAGGGCCGGCCAGGGATGCTGAAGCTTTCTTT
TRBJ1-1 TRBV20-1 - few CSAKAGNTEAFF TGCAGTGCAAAAGCGGGTAACACTGAAGCTTTCTTT
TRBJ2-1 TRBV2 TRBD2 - CATEAPPSGTSGAYNEQFF TGTGCCACCGAGGCGCCACCCTCCGGGACTAGCGGGGCCTACAATGAGCAGTTCTTC
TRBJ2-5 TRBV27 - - CASSDIVLETQYF TGTGCCAGCAGTGACATCGTCCTGGAGACCCAGTACTTC
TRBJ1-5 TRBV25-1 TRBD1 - CASPPQDRCKLYQPQHF TGTGCCAGCCCCCCCCAGGACAGGTGTAAACTTTATCAGCCCCAGCATTTT
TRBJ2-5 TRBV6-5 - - CASSGHSQETQYF TGTGCCAGCTCGGGGCATAGCCAAGAGACCCAGTACTTC
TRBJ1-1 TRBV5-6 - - CASSLTLWGTEAFF TGTGCCAGCAGCTTGACCCTATGGGGCACTGAAGCTTTCTTT
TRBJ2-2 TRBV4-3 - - CASSQDVSGELFF TGCGCCAGCAGCCAAGACGTATCCGGGGAGCTGTTTTTT
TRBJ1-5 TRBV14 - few CATSKPQHF TGTGCCACCTCTAAGCCCCAGCATTTT
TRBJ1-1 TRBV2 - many CASRADRNTEAFF TGTGCCAGCAGGGCGGACAGGAACACTGAAGCTTTCTTT
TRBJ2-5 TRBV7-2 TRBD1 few CASGRQSGQQETQYF TGTGCCAGCGGGCGACAATCGGGACAGCAAGAGACCCAGTACTTC
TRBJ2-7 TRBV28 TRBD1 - CASGFGTGHYEQYF TGTGCCAGCGGGTTTGGGACAGGGCACTACGAGCAGTACTTC
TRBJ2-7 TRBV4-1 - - CASSQVAGDLFEQYF TGCGCCAGCAGCCAAGTGGCCGGGGACCTCTTCGAGCAGTACTTC
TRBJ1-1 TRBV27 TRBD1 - CASSLSRGLLTEAFF TGTGCCAGCAGTTTATCCAGGGGGCTGTTGACTGAAGCTTTCTTT
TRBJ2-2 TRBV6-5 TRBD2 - CASSESLGGLALGGELFF TGTGCCAGCAGTGAATCCCTCGGGGGACTAGCGTTAGGCGGGGAGCTGTTTTTT
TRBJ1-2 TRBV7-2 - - CASDYGGIYGYTF TGTGCCAGCGATTATGGGGGGATCTATGGCTACACCTTC
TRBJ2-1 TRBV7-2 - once CASSSRVLRGEQFF TGTGCCAGCAGCTCCCGGGTCCTCCGGGGAGAGCAGTTCTTC
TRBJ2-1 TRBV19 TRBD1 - CASSIPGQGRSAMGNEQFF TGTGCCAGTAGTATCCCGGGACAGGGAAGATCGGCGATGGGCAATGAGCAGTTCTTC
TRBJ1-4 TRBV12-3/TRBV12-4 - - CASSLRIGEKLFF TGTGCCAGCAGTCTTAGGATTGGGGAAAAACTGTTTTTT
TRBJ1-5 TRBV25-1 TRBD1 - CASSEGDRENQPQHF TGTGCCAGCAGTGAGGGGGACAGGGAGAATCAGCCCCAGCATTTT
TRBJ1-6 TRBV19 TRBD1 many CASSPDRTGNSPLHF TGTGCCAGTAGTCCGGACAGGACGGGGAATTCACCCCTCCACTTT
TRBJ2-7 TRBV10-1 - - CASSRSLLGEQYF TGCGCCAGCAGCCGCTCCCTCCTGGGGGAGCAGTACTTC
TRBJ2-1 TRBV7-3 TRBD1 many CASSFGTGHNEQFF TGTGCCAGCAGCTTTGGGACAGGACACAATGAGCAGTTCTTC
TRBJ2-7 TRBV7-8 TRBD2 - CASSLGGTTAYEQYF TGTGCCAGCAGCTTAGGAGGGACTACCGCCTACGAGCAGTACTTC
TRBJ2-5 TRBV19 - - CAWSGETQYF TGTGCCTGGAGTGGAGAGACCCAGTACTTC
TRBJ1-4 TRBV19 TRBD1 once CASREDPPSPEGRTGRTNEKLFF TGTGCCAGTAGGGAGGACCCCCCTAGCCCCGAGGGCAGGACAGGGCGGACTAATGAAAAACTGTTTTTT
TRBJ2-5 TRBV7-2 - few CASSPGGSKETQYF TGTGCCAGCTCCCCAGGAGGGTCGAAGGAGACCCAGTACTTC
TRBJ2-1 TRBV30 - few CAWRGDEQFF TGTGCCTGGAGGGGCGATGAGCAGTTCTTC
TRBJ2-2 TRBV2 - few CASIPAANTGELFF TGTGCCAGCATCCCAGCGGCGAACACCGGGGAGCTGTTTTTT
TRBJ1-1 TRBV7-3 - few CASSFMTNTEAFF TGTGCCAGCAGCTTTATGACGAACACTGAAGCTTTCTTT
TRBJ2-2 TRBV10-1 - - CASSEGRGTGELFF TGCGCCAGCAGTGAGGGGCGGGGAACCGGGGAGCTGTTTTTT
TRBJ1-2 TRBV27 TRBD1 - CASSAYSTGTGSGYTF TGTGCCAGCAGTGCATACTCGACCGGGACAGGGAGCGGCTACACCTTC
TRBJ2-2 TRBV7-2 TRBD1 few CASSQEGGAAGELFF TGTGCCAGCAGCCAAGAAGGGGGCGCGGCCGGGGAGCTGTTTTTT
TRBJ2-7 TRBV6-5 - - CASSGGLLKTSYEQYF TGTGCCAGCAGTGGGGGACTCCTCAAAACTTCCTACGAGCAGTACTTC
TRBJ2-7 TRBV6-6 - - CASSYSPSSYEQYF TGTGCCAGCAGTTACTCGCCCAGTTCCTACGAGCAGTACTTC
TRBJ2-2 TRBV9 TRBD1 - CASSVAPGQGIGELFF TGTGCCAGCAGCGTAGCTCCAGGACAGGGCATCGGGGAGCTGTTTTTT
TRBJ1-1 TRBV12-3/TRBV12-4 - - CASSPTGIPTEAFF TGTGCCAGCAGCCCTACAGGAATCCCGACTGAAGCTTTCTTT
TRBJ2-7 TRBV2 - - CASSPYGKYEQYF TGTGCCAGCTCGCCTTATGGGAAATACGAGCAGTACTTC
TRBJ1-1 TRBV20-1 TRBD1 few CSAILRGLPFMNTEAFF TGCAGTGCCATCCTCAGGGGGCTTCCATTTATGAACACTGAAGCTTTCTTT
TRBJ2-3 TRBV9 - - CASSVEGKGPDTQYF TGTGCCAGCAGCGTAGAGGGGAAAGGACCAGATACGCAGTATTTT
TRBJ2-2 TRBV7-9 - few CASSLHPVAGELFF TGTGCCAGCAGCTTACACCCAGTGGCCGGGGAGCTGTTTTTT
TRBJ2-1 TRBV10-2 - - CAISESSVSSYNEQFF TGCGCCATCAGTGAGTCAAGCGTAAGCTCCTACAATGAGCAGTTCTTC
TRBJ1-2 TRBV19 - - CASTDPEFVYGYTF TGTGCCAGTACCGATCCGGAGTTCGTCTATGGCTACACCTTC
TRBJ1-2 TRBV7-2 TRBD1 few CASSQLDRAGGYTF TGTGCCAGCAGCCAACTCGACAGGGCCGGTGGCTACACCTTC